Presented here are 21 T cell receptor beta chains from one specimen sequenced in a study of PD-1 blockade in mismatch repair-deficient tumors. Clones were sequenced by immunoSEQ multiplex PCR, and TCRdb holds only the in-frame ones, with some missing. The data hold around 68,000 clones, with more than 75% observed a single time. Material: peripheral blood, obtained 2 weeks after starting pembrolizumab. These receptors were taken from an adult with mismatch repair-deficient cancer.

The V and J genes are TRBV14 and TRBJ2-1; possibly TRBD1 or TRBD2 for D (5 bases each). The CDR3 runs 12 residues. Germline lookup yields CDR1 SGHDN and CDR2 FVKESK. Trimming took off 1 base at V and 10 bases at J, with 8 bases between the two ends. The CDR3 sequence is CASSQGGVEQFF. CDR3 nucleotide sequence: TGTGCCAGCAGCCAAGGAGGGGTGGAGCAGTTCTTC.

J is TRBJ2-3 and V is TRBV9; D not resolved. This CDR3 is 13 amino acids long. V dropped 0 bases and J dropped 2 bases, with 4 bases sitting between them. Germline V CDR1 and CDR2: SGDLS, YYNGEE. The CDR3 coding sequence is TGTGCCAGCAGCGTAGTTTTCACAGATACGCAGTATTTT. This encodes CASSVVFTDTQYF. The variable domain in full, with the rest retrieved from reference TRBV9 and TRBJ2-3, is DSGVTQTPKHLITATGQRVTLRCSPRSGDLSVYWYQQSLDQGLQFLIQYYNGEERAKGNILERFSAQQFPDLHSELNLSSLELGDSALYFCASSVVFTDTQYFGPGTRLTVL.

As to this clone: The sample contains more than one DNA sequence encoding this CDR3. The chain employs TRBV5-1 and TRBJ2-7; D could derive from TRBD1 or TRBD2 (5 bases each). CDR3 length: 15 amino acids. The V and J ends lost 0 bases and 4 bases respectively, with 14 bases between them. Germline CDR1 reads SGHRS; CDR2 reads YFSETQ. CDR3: CASSLDGTGGYEQYF. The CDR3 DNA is TGCGCCAGCAGCTTGGACGGGACCGGCGGGTACGAGCAGTACTTC.

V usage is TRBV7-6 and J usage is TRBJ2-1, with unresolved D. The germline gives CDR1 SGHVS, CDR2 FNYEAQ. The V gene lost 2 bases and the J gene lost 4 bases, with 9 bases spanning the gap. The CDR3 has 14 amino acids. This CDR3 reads CASSLFGDYNEQFF. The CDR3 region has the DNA TGTGCCAGCAGCTTATTCGGCGATTACAATGAGCAGTTCTTC. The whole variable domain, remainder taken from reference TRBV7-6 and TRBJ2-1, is GAGVSQSPRYKVTKRGQDVALRCDPISGHVSLYWYRQALGQGPEFLTYFNYEAQQDKSGLPNDRFSAERPEGSISTLTIQRTEQRDSAMYRCASSLFGDYNEQFFGPGTRLTVL.

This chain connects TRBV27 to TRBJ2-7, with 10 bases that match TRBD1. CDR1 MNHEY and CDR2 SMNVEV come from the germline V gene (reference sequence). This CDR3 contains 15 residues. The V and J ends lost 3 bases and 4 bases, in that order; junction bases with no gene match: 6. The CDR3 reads CASSLGGTGVYEQYF. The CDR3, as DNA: TGTGCCAGCAGTTTGGGTGGGACAGGGGTTTACGAGCAGTACTTC.

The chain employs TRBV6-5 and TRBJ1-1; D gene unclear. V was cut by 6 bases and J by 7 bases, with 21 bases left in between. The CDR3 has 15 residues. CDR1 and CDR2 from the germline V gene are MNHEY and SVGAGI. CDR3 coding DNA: TGTGCCAGCAGCTATCAGTCCGGCCCCCGGGGTGAAGCTTTCTTT. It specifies CASSYQSGPRGEAFF.

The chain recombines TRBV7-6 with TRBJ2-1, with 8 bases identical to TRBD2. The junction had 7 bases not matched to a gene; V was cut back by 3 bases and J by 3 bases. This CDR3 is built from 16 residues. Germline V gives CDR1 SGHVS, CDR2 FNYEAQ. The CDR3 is CASSFRRSGSYNEQFF. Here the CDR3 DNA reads TGTGCCAGCAGCTTCCGTAGGAGCGGGAGCTACAATGAGCAGTTCTTC.

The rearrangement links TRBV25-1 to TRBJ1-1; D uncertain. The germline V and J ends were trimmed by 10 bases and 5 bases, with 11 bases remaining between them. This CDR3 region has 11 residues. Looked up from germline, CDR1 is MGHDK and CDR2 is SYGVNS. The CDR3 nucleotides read TGTGCCACCTCTTTGTGGACTGAAGCTTTCTTT. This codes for CATSLWTEAFF. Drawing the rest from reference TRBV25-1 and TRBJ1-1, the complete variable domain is EADIYQTPRYLVIGTGKKITLECSQTMGHDKMYWYQQDPGMELHLIHYSYGVNSTEKGDLSSESTVSRIRTEHFPLTLESARPSHTSQYLCATSLWTEAFFGQGTRLTVV.

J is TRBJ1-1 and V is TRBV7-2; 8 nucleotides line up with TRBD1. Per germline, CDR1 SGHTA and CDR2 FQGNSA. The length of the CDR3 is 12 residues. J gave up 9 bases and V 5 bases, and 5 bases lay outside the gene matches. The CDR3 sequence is CASSTRTGKAFF. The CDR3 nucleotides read TGTGCCAGCAGCACCCGGACAGGGAAAGCTTTCTTT.

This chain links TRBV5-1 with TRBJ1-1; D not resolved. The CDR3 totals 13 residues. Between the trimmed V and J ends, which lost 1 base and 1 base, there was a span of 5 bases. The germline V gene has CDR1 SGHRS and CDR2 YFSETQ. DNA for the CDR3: TGCGCCAGCAGCTTGCTCCAGAACACTGAAGCTTTCTTT. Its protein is CASSLLQNTEAFF.

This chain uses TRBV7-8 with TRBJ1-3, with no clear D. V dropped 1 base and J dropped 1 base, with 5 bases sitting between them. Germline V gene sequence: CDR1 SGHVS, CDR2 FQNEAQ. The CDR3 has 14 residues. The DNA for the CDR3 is TGTGCCAGCAGCTTAGGCGGGTCTGGAAACACCATATATTTT. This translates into CASSLGGSGNTIYF.

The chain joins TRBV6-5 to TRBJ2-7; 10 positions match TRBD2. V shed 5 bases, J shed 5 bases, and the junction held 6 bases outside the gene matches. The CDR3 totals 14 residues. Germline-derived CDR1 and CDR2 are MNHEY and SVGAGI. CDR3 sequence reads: CASSPSGRSDEQYF. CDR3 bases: TGTGCCAGCAGTCCTAGCGGGAGAAGCGACGAGCAGTACTTC.

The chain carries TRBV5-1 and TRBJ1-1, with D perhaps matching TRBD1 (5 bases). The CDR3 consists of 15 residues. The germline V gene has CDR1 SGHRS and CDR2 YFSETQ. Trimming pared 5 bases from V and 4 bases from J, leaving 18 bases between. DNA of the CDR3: TGCGCCAGCAGAGCTACAGCGGGGCTTGGCACTGAAGCTTTCTTT. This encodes CASRATAGLGTEAFF.

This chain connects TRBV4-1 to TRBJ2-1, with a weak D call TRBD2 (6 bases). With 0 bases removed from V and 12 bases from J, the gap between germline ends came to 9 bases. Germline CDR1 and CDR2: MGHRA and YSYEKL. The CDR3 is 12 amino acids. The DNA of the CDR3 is TGCGCCAGCAGCCAAGACACTAGCCTGCAGTTCTTC. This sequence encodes CASSQDTSLQFF.

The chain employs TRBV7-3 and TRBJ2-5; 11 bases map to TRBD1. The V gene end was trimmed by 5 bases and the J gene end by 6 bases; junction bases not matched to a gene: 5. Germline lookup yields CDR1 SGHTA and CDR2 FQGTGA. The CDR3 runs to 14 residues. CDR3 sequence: CASSEGQGAKTQYF. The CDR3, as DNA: TGTGCCAGCAGCGAAGGACAGGGGGCTAAGACCCAGTACTTC.

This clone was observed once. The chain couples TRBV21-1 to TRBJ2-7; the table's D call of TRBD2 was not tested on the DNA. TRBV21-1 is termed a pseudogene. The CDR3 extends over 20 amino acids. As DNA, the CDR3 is TGTGCCAGCAGCAAAGGCCACCACCGCCTAGCGGGAGAGCTTGCGAGCGAGCAGTACTTC. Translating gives CASSKGHHRLAGELASEQYF.

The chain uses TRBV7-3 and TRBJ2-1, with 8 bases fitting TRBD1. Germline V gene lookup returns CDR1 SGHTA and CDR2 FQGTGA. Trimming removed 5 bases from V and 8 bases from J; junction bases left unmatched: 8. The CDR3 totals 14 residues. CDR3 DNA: TGTGCCAGCAGCAGGGACAGGAGTTTGGATGAGCAGTTCTTC. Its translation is CASSRDRSLDEQFF.

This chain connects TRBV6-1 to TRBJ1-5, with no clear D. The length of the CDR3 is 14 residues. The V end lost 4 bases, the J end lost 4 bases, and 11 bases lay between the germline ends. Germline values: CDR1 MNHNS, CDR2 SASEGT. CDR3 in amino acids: CASSANPANQPQHF. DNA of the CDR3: TGTGCCAGCAGTGCTAACCCGGCAAATCAGCCCCAGCATTTT.

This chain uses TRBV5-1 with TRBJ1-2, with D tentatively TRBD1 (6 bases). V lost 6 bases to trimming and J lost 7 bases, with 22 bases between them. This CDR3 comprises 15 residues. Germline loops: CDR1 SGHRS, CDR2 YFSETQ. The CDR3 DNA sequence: TGCGCCAGCATCAAACCCGGGGAGGGGGAGTCTGGCTACACCTTC. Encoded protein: CASIKPGEGESGYTF.

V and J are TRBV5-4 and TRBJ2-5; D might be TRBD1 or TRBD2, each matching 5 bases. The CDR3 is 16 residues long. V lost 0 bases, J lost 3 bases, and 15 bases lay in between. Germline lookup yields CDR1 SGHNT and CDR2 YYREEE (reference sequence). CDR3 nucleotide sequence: TGTGCCAGCAGCTTGGCCACGGGGCGCGTTAAAGAGACCCAGTACTTC. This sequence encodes CASSLATGRVKETQYF.

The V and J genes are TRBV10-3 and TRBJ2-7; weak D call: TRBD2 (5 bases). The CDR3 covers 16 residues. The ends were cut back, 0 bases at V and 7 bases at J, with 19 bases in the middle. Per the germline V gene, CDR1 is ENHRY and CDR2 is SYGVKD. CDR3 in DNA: TGTGCCATCAGTGAGTCGGGGAGCGGTGTTCCATTGGAGCAGTACTTC. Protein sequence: CAISESGSGVPLEQYF.